One and the same sample provided the 32 T cell receptor beta chains below, sequenced in a study of blood T cell repertoires in COVID-19. Clones were sequenced by immunoSEQ multiplex PCR, and TCRdb holds only the in-frame ones, with some missing. The sample has under 80,000 clones, roughly 86% seen once. Sequencing used peripheral blood. These receptor sequences come from a man in his 70s with acute or convalescent COVID-19.

The rearrangement uses TRBV6-4 and TRBJ2-3; D call uncertain. Germline CDR1 and CDR2: MRHNA and SNTAGT. The CDR3 length is 14 residues. The V end lost 5 bases, the J end lost 6 bases, and 15 bases lay between the germline ends. DNA for the CDR3: TGTGCCAGCAGTTCCCTAGAGCCCGGGGATACGCAGTATTTT. It encodes CASSSLEPGDTQYF.

This rearrangement joins TRBV9 to TRBJ2-5; 8 bases are shared with TRBD1. With V trimmed by 1 base and J by 4 bases, 6 bases remained unmatched. The germline gives CDR1 SGDLS, CDR2 YYNGEE. CDR3 length: 15 residues. CDR3 bases: TGTGCCAGCAGCGTATCTGGACAGGGATCAGAGACCCAGTACTTC. Translating it yields CASSVSGQGSETQYF.

The gene calls are TRBV19 and TRBJ2-1; D perhaps matches TRBD2 (5 bases). This CDR3 contains 14 residues. Germline lookup yields CDR1 LNHDA and CDR2 SQIVND (reference sequence). V lost 8 bases to trimming and J lost 10 bases, with 21 bases between them. The CDR3 is CASSRQAAPTEQFF. CDR3 nucleotide sequence: TGTGCCAGTTCCCGTCAAGCGGCCCCGACGGAGCAGTTCTTC.

The chain recombines TRBV9 with TRBJ1-3; 7 nucleotides align to TRBD1. CDR3 length equals 15 residues. V gave up 4 bases and J gave up 0 bases; unmatched junction bases: 4. The germline V gene encodes CDR1 SGDLS and CDR2 YYNGEE. The CDR3 coding sequence is TGTGCCAGCAGCTTTAGGGACAGCTCTGGAAACACCATATATTTT. Its translation is CASSFRDSSGNTIYF. Full variable domain (remainder filled in from reference TRBV9 and TRBJ1-3): DSGVTQTPKHLITATGQRVTLRCSPRSGDLSVYWYQQSLDQGLQFLIQYYNGEERAKGNILERFSAQQFPDLHSELNLSSLELGDSALYFCASSFRDSSGNTIYFGEGSWLTVV.

The chain combines TRBV7-9 with TRBJ1-2, with 8 bases lining up with TRBD1. Losses at the gene ends were 5 bases for V and 8 bases for J; bases not matched to a gene: 10. CDR1 SEHNR and CDR2 FQNEAQ come from the germline V gene (reference sequence). This CDR3 spans 14 amino acids. The CDR3 DNA is TGTGCCAGCAGCGTAGACAGGGGCACGGGGGGCTACACCTTC. This codes for CASSVDRGTGGYTF.

The chain couples TRBV7-3 to TRBJ2-7, with 8 bases identical to TRBD1. CDR1 is SGHTA, CDR2 FQGTGA, per germline. The trim removed 2 bases at V and 7 bases at J, leaving 1 base unmatched. The CDR3 is 12 residues long. DNA of the CDR3: TGTGCCAGCAGCTTAGACAGGGGTGAGCAGTACTTC. As protein: CASSLDRGEQYF. Variable domain in full (rest from reference TRBV7-3 and TRBJ2-7): GAGVSQTPSNKVTEKGKYVELRCDPISGHTALYWYRQSLGQGPEFLIYFQGTGAADDSGLPNDRFFAVRPEGSVSTLKIQRTERGDSAVYLCASSLDRGEQYFGPGTRLTVT.

This sequence joins TRBV14 and TRBJ1-6; no reliable D call. The germline gives CDR1 SGHDN, CDR2 FVKESK. V was clipped by 9 bases and J by 3 bases, with 12 bases between them. This CDR3 has 14 amino acids. The CDR3 protein is CARRQARYNSPLHF. The DNA of the CDR3 is TGTGCCAGACGGCAGGCACGCTATAATTCACCCCTCCACTTT.

The V gene is TRBV7-6, the J gene TRBJ1-3; D gene uncertain. The CDR3 sequence is 16 residues long. V was clipped by 2 bases and J by 0 bases, with 11 bases between them. Germline V gene sequence: CDR1 SGHVS, CDR2 FNYEAQ. The CDR3: CASSLSNSLSGNTIYF. The CDR3 coding sequence is TGTGCCAGCAGCTTAAGTAACAGCCTCTCTGGAAACACCATATATTTT.

Points on this clone: Germline and junction disagree at one end, which may indicate a read error. The genes are TRBV27 and TRBJ2-2, with 9 bases identical to TRBD2. The CDR3 covers 17 residues. Germline CDR1 and CDR2: MNHEY and SMNVEV (reference sequence). CDR3 sequence: CVSSSLSGRTNTGELFF. The CDR3 DNA follows: TGTGTCAGCAGTTCGCTTAGCGGGAGAACAAACACCGGGGAGCTGTTTTTT.

The CDR3 here is CGSANTATEAFF. The CDR3 DNA is TGTGGTTCAGCCAATACAGCTACTGAAGCTTTCTTT. The chain joins TRBV3-1 (or the pseudogene TRBV3-2) to TRBJ1-1; D remains ambiguous. The CDR3 sequence is 12 residues long. Germline V CDR1 and CDR2: LGHDT, YNNKEL (reference sequence).

The genes are TRBV5-4 and TRBJ2-1, with 10 bases aligning to TRBD1. Germline V gene lookup returns CDR1 SGHNT and CDR2 YYREEE (reference sequence). The CDR3 is made up of 15 amino acids. Unmatched junction bases numbered 2, after V lost 4 bases and J lost 1 base. This CDR3 reads CASSRGQGSYNEQFF. CDR3 DNA: TGTGCCAGCAGCCGGGGACAGGGGTCCTACAATGAGCAGTTCTTC.

The rearrangement uses TRBV28 and TRBJ2-7; 7 positions match TRBD2. The germline V gene has CDR1 MDHEN and CDR2 SYDVKM. The CDR3 is 12 residues long. V was clipped by 8 bases and J by 2 bases; unmatched bases: 3. CDR3 amino acids: CASLAGAYEQYF. The CDR3 nucleotides read TGTGCCAGCTTAGCGGGCGCCTACGAGCAGTACTTC.

V usage is TRBV19 and J usage is TRBJ2-7; D gene uncertain. Germline-derived CDR1 and CDR2 are LNHDA and SQIVND (reference sequence). The CDR3 has 12 residues. V was trimmed by 0 bases and J by 3 bases, leaving 3 bases between them. Written as DNA, the CDR3 is TGTGCCAGTAGTATAGACGGCTACGAGCAGTACTTC. It is translated as CASSIDGYEQYF.

The gene calls are TRBV3-1 (or the pseudogene TRBV3-2) and TRBJ1-2, with TRBD1 as a possible D gene (5 bases). Germline V gene data show CDR1 as LGHDT and CDR2 as YNNKEL (reference sequence). The CDR3 has 15 residues. The germline V and J ends were trimmed by 6 bases and 5 bases, with 19 bases remaining between them. The CDR3 nucleotides are TGTGCCAGCAGACCCGACAGTCAGGGTTTATATGGCTACACCTTC. Translated, it gives CASRPDSQGLYGYTF.

This chain joins TRBV11-2 and TRBJ1-1, with a weak D call TRBD1 (5 bases). Germline CDR1 is SGHAT and CDR2 is FQNNGV. V lost 5 bases and J lost 5, with 12 bases in between. CDR3 length: 13 residues. The CDR3 sequence is CASSLQGYTEAFF. DNA for the CDR3: TGTGCCAGCAGCCTCCAGGGATATACTGAAGCTTTCTTT.

This chain links TRBV27 with TRBJ1-2, with D possibly TRBD1 on 6 matching bases. The CDR3 contains 13 residues. V lost 7 bases to trimming and J lost 3 bases, with 12 bases between them. Germline V gene sequence: CDR1 MNHEY, CDR2 SMNVEV (reference sequence). The CDR3 DNA reads as TGTGCCAGCAAACCACAGGGCTACTATGGCTACACCTTC. It specifies CASKPQGYYGYTF.

This clone was seen only once. This chain links TRBV5-1 with TRBJ2-7; a weak D match, TRBD2 (5 bases). This CDR3 is 14 amino acids long. CDR1 and CDR2 (germline): SGHRS, YFSETQ. The germline V and J ends were trimmed by 4 bases and 5 bases, with 16 bases remaining between them. Here the CDR3 DNA reads TGCGCCAGCAGCCCTGCGGCGGGTGCTAACGAGCAGTACTTC. Residues: CASSPAAGANEQYF.

This rearrangement joins TRBV9 to TRBJ2-1, with TRBD2 identical over 8 bases. CDR1 SGDLS and CDR2 YYNGEE come from the germline V gene. V was pared by 1 base and J by 6 bases, with 9 bases of the junction left unmatched. The CDR3 is 16 amino acids. CDR3 amino acids: CASSVRGAGEFNEQFF. CDR3 nucleotide sequence: TGTGCCAGCAGCGTACGGGGAGCGGGAGAATTCAATGAGCAGTTCTTC.

This sequence joins TRBV27 and TRBJ1-4; D gene ambiguous. Germline CDR1 and CDR2: MNHEY and SMNVEV (reference sequence). The CDR3 is 14 residues long. V was trimmed by 4 bases and J by 7 bases, leaving 13 bases between them. CDR3 coding DNA: TGTGCCAGCAGTTCGGGGAGGAGTGCTGAAAAACTGTTTTTT. This translates into CASSSGRSAEKLFF.

In DNA, the CDR3 is TGTGCCAGCAGTCGCCAGCCGGGACTCCCCACAGATACGCAGTATTTT. Protein sequence: CASSRQPGLPTDTQYF. The V gene is TRBV3-1 (or the pseudogene TRBV3-2), the J gene TRBJ2-3, with TRBD2 as a possible D gene (6 bases). The CDR3 spans 16 residues. Trimming cost V 6 bases and J 2 bases, with 18 bases left between them. Germline values: CDR1 LGHDT, CDR2 YNNKEL (reference sequence).

Only a few counts were recorded for this clone. The V call is TRBV6-2 or TRBV6-3, the J call TRBJ2-7; D not resolved. The CDR3 length is 12 residues. V was cut by 6 bases and J by 4 bases, with 10 bases left in between. The germline V gene encodes CDR1 MNHEY and CDR2 SVGEGT. DNA for the CDR3: TGTGCCAGCAGCTCCCCCCCATACGAGCAGTACTTC. Its protein is CASSSPPYEQYF.

The V call is TRBV6-1, the J call TRBJ1-6, with D possibly being TRBD1 (5 bases). From germline, CDR1 is MNHNS and CDR2 SASEGT. V was trimmed by 3 bases and J by 4 bases, leaving 16 bases between them. The CDR3 sequence is 17 residues long. The CDR3 sequence: CASSEIAGSGYNSPLHF. CDR3 sequence (DNA): TGTGCCAGCAGTGAGATTGCAGGGTCCGGGTATAATTCACCCCTCCACTTT.

The chain has TRBV7-2 and TRBJ2-1; a weak D match, TRBD1 (5 bases). The CDR3 runs 14 residues. The V end lost 2 bases, the J end lost 8 bases, and 13 bases lay between the germline ends. Germline V gene sequence: CDR1 SGHTA, CDR2 FQGNSA. The CDR3 loop reads CASSLHPGPYEQFF. DNA of the CDR3: TGTGCCAGCAGCTTACACCCAGGGCCGTATGAGCAGTTCTTC.

This clone was found once. The rearrangement links TRBV30 to TRBJ1-1, with 7 bases lining up with TRBD1. CDR3 length: 16 amino acids. Per the germline V gene, CDR1 is GTSNPN and CDR2 is SVGIG (reference sequence). Unmatched junction bases numbered 12, after V lost 4 bases and J lost 1 base. The CDR3 coding sequence is TGTGCCTGGAACCCTTTGAGGGACAGCAAGAACACTGAAGCTTTCTTT. This codes for CAWNPLRDSKNTEAFF.

CDR3 sequence reads: CASNRQVRDTQYF. Here the CDR3 DNA reads TGTGCCAGCAACCGACAGGTTCGGGATACGCAGTATTTT. The chain is built from TRBV2 and TRBJ2-3; perhaps TRBD1 as D (6 bases). Trimming left V 7 bases short and J 6 bases short, with 14 bases between. Per the germline V gene, CDR1 is SNHLY and CDR2 is FYNNEI. The CDR3 extends over 13 amino acids.

Here the CDR3 reads CAIRDSSYNSPLHF. The CDR3, as DNA: TGTGCCATCAGGGACAGCTCCTATAATTCACCCCTCCACTTT. This sequence joins TRBV10-3 and TRBJ1-6; D might be TRBD1 (6 bases). The CDR3 totals 14 residues. Germline V gene data show CDR1 as ENHRY and CDR2 as SYGVKD. Between the trimmed V and J ends, which lost 6 bases and 0 bases, there was a span of 6 bases.

This chain connects TRBV21-1 to TRBJ1-3; the table's TRBD1 call for D was not verified on the DNA. TRBV21-1 is a listed pseudogene. The CDR3 sequence is 16 residues long. The CDR3 nucleotides read TGTGCCAGCGAACCGATACAGGGTTTGTTTGGAAACACCATATATTTT. It encodes CASEPIQGLFGNTIYF.

V gene TRBV24-1 combines with J gene TRBJ2-2; TRBD2 might be the D (6 bases). Trimming removed 4 bases from V and 5 bases from J, with 16 bases in between. The CDR3 is made up of 16 amino acids. CDR1 and CDR2 (germline): KGHDR, SFDVKD. The CDR3 spells CATSDPGVGSTGELFF. CDR3 DNA: TGTGCCACCAGTGACCCGGGGGTAGGGTCGACCGGGGAGCTGTTTTTT.

V usage is TRBV3-1 (or the pseudogene TRBV3-2) and J usage is TRBJ1-2; D ambiguous. V gave up 1 base and J gave up 6 bases, with 12 bases separating them. This CDR3 has 14 amino acids. Germline V gives CDR1 LGHDT, CDR2 YNNKEL (reference sequence). Written as DNA, the CDR3 is TGTGCCAGCAGCCAAGGGCCAAACGAACATGGCTACACCTTC. Translating gives CASSQGPNEHGYTF.

This clone was observed once. This chain joins TRBV6-2 or TRBV6-3 and TRBJ2-7; 7 bases fit TRBD1. Germline CDR1 is MNHEY and CDR2 is SVGEGT. The J segment lost 3 bases and the V segment lost 2 bases, leaving 7 bases of the junction unmatched. This CDR3 spans 15 amino acids. This chain's CDR3 is CASSYGWTGYYEQYF. The CDR3 nucleotides are TGTGCCAGCAGTTACGGGTGGACAGGATACTACGAGCAGTACTTC.

V is TRBV29-1 and J is TRBJ1-2; D is uncertain. V was shortened by 4 bases and J by 6 bases, with 9 bases between the two germline ends. CDR1 and CDR2 from the germline V gene are SQVTM and ANQGSEA. This CDR3 has 11 residues. The CDR3 reads CSVVDTNGYTF. CDR3 DNA sequence: TGCAGCGTTGTTGACACAAATGGCTACACCTTC.

The genes are TRBV27 and TRBJ1-1; maybe TRBD1 (5 bases). Trimming took off 3 bases at V and 5 bases at J, with 13 bases between the two ends. CDR1 is MNHEY, CDR2 SMNVEV, per germline (reference sequence). CDR3 length: 14 amino acids. In DNA form, the CDR3 reads TGTGCCAGCAGTTTCGGGCAGGGAAGAACTGAAGCTTTCTTT. Its protein product is CASSFGQGRTEAFF.